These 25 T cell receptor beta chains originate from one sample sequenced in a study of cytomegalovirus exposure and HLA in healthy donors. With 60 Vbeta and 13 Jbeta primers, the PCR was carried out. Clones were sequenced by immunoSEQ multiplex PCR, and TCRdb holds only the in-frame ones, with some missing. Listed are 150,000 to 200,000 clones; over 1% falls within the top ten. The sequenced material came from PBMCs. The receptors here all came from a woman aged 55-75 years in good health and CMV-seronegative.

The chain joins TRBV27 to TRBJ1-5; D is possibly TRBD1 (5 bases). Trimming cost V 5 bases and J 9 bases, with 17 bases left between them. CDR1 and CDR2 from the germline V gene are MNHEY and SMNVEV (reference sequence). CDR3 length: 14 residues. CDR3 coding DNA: TGTGCCAGCAGTCCCCGACAGCCCACTCGGCCCCAGCATTTT. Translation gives CASSPRQPTRPQHF.

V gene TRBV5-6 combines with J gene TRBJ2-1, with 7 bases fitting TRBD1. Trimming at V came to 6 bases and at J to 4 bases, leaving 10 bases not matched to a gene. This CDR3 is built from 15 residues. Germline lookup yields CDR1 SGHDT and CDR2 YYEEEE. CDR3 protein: CASTEMTGFYNEQFF. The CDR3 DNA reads TGTGCCAGCACCGAAATGACAGGGTTTTACAATGAGCAGTTCTTC.

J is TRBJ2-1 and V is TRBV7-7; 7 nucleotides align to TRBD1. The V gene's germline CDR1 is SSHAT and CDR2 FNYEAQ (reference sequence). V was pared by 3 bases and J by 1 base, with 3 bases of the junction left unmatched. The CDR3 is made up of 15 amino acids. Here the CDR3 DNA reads TGTGCCAGCAGCTTTAACAGGGGATCCTACAATGAGCAGTTCTTC. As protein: CASSFNRGSYNEQFF.

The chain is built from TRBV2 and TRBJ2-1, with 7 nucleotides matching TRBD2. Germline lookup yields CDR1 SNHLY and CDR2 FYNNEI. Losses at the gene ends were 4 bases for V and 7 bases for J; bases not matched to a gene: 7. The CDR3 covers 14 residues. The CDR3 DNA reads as TGTGCCAGCAGTGTCGAGGCCGGGGGGAATGAGCAGTTCTTC. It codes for CASSVEAGGNEQFF.

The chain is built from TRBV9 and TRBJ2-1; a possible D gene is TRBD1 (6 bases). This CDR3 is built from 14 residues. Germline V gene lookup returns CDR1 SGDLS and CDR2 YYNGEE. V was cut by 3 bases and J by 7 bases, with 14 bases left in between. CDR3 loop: CASSGRPTGNEQFF. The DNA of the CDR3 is TGTGCCAGCAGCGGGAGGCCAACAGGGAATGAGCAGTTCTTC.

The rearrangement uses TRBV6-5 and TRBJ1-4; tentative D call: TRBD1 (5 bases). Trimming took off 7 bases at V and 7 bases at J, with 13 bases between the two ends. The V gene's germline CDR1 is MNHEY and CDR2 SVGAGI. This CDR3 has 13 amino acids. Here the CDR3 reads CASTRAFGEKLFF. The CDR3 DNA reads TGTGCCAGCACCAGGGCCTTTGGTGAAAAACTGTTTTTT.

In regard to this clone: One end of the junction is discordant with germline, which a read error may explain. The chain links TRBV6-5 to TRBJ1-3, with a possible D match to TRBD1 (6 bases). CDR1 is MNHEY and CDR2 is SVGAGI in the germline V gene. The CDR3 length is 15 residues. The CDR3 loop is CASSPTGVSGDTIYF. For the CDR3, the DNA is TGTGCCAGCAGCCCGACAGGCGTCTCTGGAGACACCATATATTTT.

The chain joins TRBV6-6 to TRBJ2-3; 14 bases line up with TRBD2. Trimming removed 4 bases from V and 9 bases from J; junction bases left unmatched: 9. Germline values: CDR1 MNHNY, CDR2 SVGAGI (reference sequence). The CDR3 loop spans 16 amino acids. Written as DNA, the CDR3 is TGTGCCAGCAGTTTTGGGACTAGCGGGAGTGGGGTAACGCAGTATTTT. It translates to CASSFGTSGSGVTQYF.

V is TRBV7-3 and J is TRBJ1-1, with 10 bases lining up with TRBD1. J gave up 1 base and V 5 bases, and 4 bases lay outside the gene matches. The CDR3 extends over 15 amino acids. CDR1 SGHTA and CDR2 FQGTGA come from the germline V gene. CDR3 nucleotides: TGTGCCAGCAGCACCCGACAGGGGGCGAACACTGAAGCTTTCTTT. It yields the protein CASSTRQGANTEAFF.

CDR3 loop: CASSLLAGDSYEQYF. The CDR3 DNA is TGTGCCAGCTCACTTCTTGCGGGGGACTCCTACGAGCAGTACTTC. The rearrangement joins TRBV18 to TRBJ2-7; 7 nucleotides match TRBD2. CDR1 is KGHSH and CDR2 is LQKENI in the germline V gene. The CDR3 is made up of 15 amino acids. V lost 4 bases, J lost 0 bases, and 6 bases stayed unmatched.

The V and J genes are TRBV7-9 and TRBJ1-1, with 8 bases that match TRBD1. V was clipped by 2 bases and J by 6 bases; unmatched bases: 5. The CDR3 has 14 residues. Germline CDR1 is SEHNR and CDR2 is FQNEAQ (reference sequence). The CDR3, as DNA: TGTGCCAGCAGCTTAAATCAGGGGGCACCTGAAGCTTTCTTT. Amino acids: CASSLNQGAPEAFF. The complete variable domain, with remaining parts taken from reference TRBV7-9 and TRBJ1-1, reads DTGVSQNPRHKITKRGQNVTFRCDPISEHNRLYWYRQTLGQGPEFLTYFQNEAQLEKSRLLSDRFSAERPKGSFSTLEIQRTEQGDSAMYLCASSLNQGAPEAFFGQGTRLTVV.

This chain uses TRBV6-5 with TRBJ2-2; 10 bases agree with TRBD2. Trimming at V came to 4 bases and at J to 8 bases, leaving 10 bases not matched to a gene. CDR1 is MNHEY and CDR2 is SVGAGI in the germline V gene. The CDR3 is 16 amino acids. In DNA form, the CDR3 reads TGTGCCAGCAGTTTCCTGGCACTAGCGGGGTTAGGGGAGCTGTTTTTT. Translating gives CASSFLALAGLGELFF.

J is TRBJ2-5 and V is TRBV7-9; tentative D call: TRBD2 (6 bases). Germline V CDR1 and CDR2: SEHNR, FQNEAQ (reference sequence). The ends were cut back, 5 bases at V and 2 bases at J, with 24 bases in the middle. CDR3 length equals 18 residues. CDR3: CASSEPLLRAGSQETQYF. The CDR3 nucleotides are TGTGCCAGCAGCGAGCCACTCCTCCGGGCGGGGAGTCAAGAGACCCAGTACTTC.

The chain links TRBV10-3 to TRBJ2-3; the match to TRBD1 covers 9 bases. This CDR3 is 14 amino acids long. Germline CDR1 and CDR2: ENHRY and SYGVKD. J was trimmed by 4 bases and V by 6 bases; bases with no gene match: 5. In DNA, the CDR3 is TGTGCCATCAGCTATACAGGGGGCCCAGATACGCAGTATTTT. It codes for CAISYTGGPDTQYF.

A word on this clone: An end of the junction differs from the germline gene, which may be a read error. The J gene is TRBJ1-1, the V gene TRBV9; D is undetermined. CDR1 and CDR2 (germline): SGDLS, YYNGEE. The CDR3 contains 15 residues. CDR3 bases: TGTGCCAGCAGCGTAGAGCCCAGGAGGAACGCTGAAGCTTTCTTT. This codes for CASSVEPRRNAEAFF.

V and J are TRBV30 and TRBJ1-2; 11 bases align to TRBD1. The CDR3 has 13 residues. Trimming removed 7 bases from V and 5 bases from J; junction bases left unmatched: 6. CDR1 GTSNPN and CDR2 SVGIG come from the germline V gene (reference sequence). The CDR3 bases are TGTGCCTTCCCAGGACAGGGGGCTTATGGCTACACCTTC. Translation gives CAFPGQGAYGYTF.

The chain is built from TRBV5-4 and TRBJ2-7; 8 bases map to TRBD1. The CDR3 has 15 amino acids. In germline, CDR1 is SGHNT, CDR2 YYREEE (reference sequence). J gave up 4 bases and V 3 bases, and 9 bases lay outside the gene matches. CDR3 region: CASSWKTGAGYEQYF. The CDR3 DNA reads TGTGCCAGCAGCTGGAAGACAGGGGCGGGGTACGAGCAGTACTTC.

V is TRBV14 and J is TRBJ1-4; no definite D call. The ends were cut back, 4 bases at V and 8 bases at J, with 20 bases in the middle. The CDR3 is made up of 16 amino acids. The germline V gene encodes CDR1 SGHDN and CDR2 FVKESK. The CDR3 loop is CASSRDGKGGNEKLFF. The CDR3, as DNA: TGTGCCAGCAGCCGAGATGGTAAGGGAGGCAACGAAAAACTGTTTTTT. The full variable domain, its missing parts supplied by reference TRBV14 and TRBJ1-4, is EAGVTQFPSHSVIEKGQTVTLRCDPISGHDNLYWYRRVMGKEIKFLLHFVKESKQDESGMPNNRFLAERTGGTYSTLKVQPAELEDSGVYFCASSRDGKGGNEKLFFGSGTQLSVL.

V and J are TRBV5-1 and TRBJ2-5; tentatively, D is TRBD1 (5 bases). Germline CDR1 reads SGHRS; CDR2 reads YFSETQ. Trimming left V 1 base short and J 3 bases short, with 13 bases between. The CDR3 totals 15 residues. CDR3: CASSLKRQGEETQYF. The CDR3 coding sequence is TGCGCCAGCAGCTTGAAAAGGCAGGGTGAAGAGACCCAGTACTTC.

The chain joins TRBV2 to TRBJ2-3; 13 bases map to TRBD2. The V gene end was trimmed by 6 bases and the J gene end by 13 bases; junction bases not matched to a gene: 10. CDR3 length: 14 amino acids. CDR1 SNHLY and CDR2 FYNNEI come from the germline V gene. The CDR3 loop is CASSVRLAGGLEYF. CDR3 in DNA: TGTGCCAGCAGCGTCCGACTAGCGGGGGGTTTAGAGTATTTT.

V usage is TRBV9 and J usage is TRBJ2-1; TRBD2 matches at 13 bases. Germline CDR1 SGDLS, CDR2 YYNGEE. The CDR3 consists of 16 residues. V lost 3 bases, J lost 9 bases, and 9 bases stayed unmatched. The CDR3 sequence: CASSARTSGSIGEQFF. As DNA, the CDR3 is TGTGCCAGCAGCGCCAGGACTAGCGGGAGTATTGGTGAGCAGTTCTTC.

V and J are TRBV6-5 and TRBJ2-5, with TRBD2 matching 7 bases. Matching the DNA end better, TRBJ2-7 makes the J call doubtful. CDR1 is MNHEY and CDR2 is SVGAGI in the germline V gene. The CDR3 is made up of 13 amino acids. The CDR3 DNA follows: TGTGCCAGCACCCCGGGGGGTTCCTACGAGCAGTACTTC. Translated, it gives CASTPGGSYEQYF.

The CDR3 DNA sequence: TGTGCCAGCAGCTTAGGTCCGCGGACAGGGGATGTAGATACGCAGTATTTT. It encodes CASSLGPRTGDVDTQYF. The chain employs TRBV7-3 and TRBJ2-3; TRBD1 agrees at 9 bases. The germline V gene has CDR1 SGHTA and CDR2 FQGTGA. J was trimmed by 5 bases and V by 2 bases; bases with no gene match: 11. This CDR3 is built from 17 residues. The full variable domain, with the rest looked up from reference TRBV7-3 and TRBJ2-3, is GAGVSQTPSNKVTEKGKYVELRCDPISGHTALYWYRQSLGQGPEFLIYFQGTGAADDSGLPNDRFFAVRPEGSVSTLKIQRTERGDSAVYLCASSLGPRTGDVDTQYFGPGTRLTVL.

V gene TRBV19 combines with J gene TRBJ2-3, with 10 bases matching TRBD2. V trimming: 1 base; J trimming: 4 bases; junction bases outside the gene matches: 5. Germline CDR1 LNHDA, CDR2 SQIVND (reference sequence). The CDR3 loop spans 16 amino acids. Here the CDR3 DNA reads TGTGCCAGTAGTATAGCAGTAGCGGGAGGTTCAGATACGCAGTATTTT. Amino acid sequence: CASSIAVAGGSDTQYF. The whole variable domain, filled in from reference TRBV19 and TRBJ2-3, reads DGGITQSPKYLFRKEGQNVTLSCEQNLNHDAMYWYRQDPGQGLRLIYYSQIVNDFQKGDIAEGYSVSREKKESFPLTVTSAQKNPTAFYLCASSIAVAGGSDTQYFGPGTRLTVL.

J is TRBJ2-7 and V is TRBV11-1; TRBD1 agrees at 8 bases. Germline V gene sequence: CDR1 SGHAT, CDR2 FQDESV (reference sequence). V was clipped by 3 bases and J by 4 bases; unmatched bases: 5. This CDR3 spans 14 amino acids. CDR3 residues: CASSFQQGEYEQYF. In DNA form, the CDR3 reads TGTGCCAGCAGCTTTCAACAGGGGGAGTACGAGCAGTACTTC.